A single sample is the source of the 18 T cell receptor beta chains below, sequenced in a study of cytomegalovirus exposure and HLA in healthy donors. The PCR was carried out with 60 Vbeta primers and 13 Jbeta primers. Sequencing was performed with immunoSEQ multiplex PCR; in TCRdb, only in-frame clones are kept and a portion is missing. Of 150,000 to 200,000 clones listed, 84% are singletons. The sample taken for sequencing was PBMCs. These receptor sequences come from a boy under 18 in good health and CMV-seronegative.

The rearrangement uses TRBV2 and TRBJ1-4; D call uncertain. Germline loops: CDR1 SNHLY, CDR2 FYNNEI. The V gene lost 8 bases and the J gene lost 7 bases, with 14 bases spanning the gap. The CDR3 is 13 residues long. The DNA for the CDR3 is TGTGCCAGCTATCGGAGGCCACCTGAAAAACTGTTTTTT. Translating it yields CASYRRPPEKLFF. Full variable domain (remainder filled in from reference TRBV2 and TRBJ1-4): EPEVTQTPSHQVTQMGQEVILRCVPISNHLYFYWYRQILGQKVEFLVSFYNNEISEKSEIFDDQFSVERPDGSNFTLKIRSTKLEDSAMYFCASYRRPPEKLFFGSGTQLSVL.

CDR3 coding DNA: TGTGCCAGCAGCCAGCGGACAGGAGCCATGAACACTGAAGCTTTCTTT. Its protein is CASSQRTGAMNTEAFF. The chain joins TRBV14 to TRBJ1-1; 7 bases agree with TRBD1. Looked up from germline, CDR1 is SGHDN and CDR2 is FVKESK. With 3 bases clipped from V and 0 bases from J, the junction kept 7 bases outside the gene matches. CDR3 length: 16 amino acids.

The chain joins TRBV6-6 to TRBJ2-5; 8 bases map to TRBD2. V shed 8 bases, J shed 1 base, and the junction held 9 bases outside the gene matches. The CDR3 loop spans 15 amino acids. The germline gives CDR1 MNHNY, CDR2 SVGAGI (reference sequence). CDR3 DNA sequence: TGTGCCAGCGAATTAACTAGCGGAGTCCAAGAGACCCAGTACTTC. Protein product: CASELTSGVQETQYF.

V is TRBV5-1 and J is TRBJ2-7; D might be TRBD1 (5 bases). CDR3 size: 13 residues. V dropped 3 bases and J dropped 4 bases, with 11 bases sitting between them. Germline-derived CDR1 and CDR2 are SGHRS and YFSETQ. The DNA of the CDR3 is TGCGCCAGCAGCTCCCAGGGTTTTTACGAGCAGTACTTC. Amino acid sequence: CASSSQGFYEQYF.

The CDR3 nucleotides read TGTGTTTCGTGTGAGGGGGCCTACGAGCAGTACTTC. Residues: CVSCEGAYEQYF. The J gene is TRBJ2-7, the V gene TRBV2; D is possibly TRBD1 (6 bases). CDR1 SNHLY and CDR2 FYNNEI come from the germline V gene. The CDR3 totals 12 residues.

The CDR3 coding sequence is TGCGCCAGCAGCCAAGGGTGGACGGGATATGGCTACACCTTC. Translation gives CASSQGWTGYGYTF. The chain joins TRBV4-3 to TRBJ1-2; unclear D gene. Germline CDR1 is LGHNA and CDR2 is YSLEER. CDR3 length equals 14 residues. The V and J ends lost 1 base and 5 bases respectively, with 11 bases between them.

The chain links TRBV19 to TRBJ2-7, with 7 positions matching TRBD2. From germline, CDR1 is LNHDA and CDR2 SQIVND (reference sequence). CDR3 size: 13 residues. V lost 9 bases and J lost 4; bases outside the gene matches: 9. The CDR3 sequence: CASSGIGGYEQYF. CDR3 bases: TGTGCCAGCAGCGGGATTGGCGGGTACGAGCAGTACTTC.

This clone was detected only once. The J gene is TRBJ2-7, the V gene TRBV6-5; 9 bases line up with TRBD2. The ends lost 4 bases at V and 6 bases at J; junction bases unmatched: 13. The CDR3 runs to 16 residues. Germline assignment: CDR1 MNHEY and CDR2 SVGAGI. This CDR3 is CASSSLLAGPPGEQYF. Here the CDR3 DNA reads TGTGCCAGCAGTTCCCTCCTAGCGGGGCCCCCCGGCGAGCAGTACTTC.

This chain connects TRBV11-2 to TRBJ1-1, with TRBD1 matching 7 bases. After removal of 1 base from V and 0 bases from J, the junction contained 8 bases not matched to a gene. The CDR3 sequence is 17 residues long. CDR1 is SGHAT, CDR2 FQNNGV, per germline. Here the CDR3 reads CASSLGDSFQMNTEAFF. CDR3 nucleotides: TGTGCCAGCAGCTTAGGGGACAGCTTCCAGATGAACACTGAAGCTTTCTTT.

V and J are TRBV29-1 and TRBJ1-2; D gene unclear. Germline assignment: CDR1 SQVTM and CDR2 ANQGSEA. V was trimmed by 5 bases and J by 1 base, leaving 14 bases between them. The CDR3 loop spans 14 amino acids. CDR3 residues: CSVQVVGSNYGYTF. CDR3 nucleotide sequence: TGCAGCGTTCAGGTGGTAGGGAGTAACTATGGCTACACCTTC.

The chain carries TRBV4-2 and TRBJ2-3, with 10 bases aligning to TRBD2. Germline CDR1 and CDR2: LGHNA and YNFKEQ. Trimming at V came to 6 bases and at J to 3 bases, leaving 3 bases not matched to a gene. The CDR3 length is 14 residues. The CDR3 loop reads CASSRAGGTDTQYF. As DNA, the CDR3 is TGTGCCAGCAGTCGAGCGGGAGGGACAGATACGCAGTATTTT.

As regards this clone: The junction and the germline gene differ at one end; a read error may be behind it. This sequence joins TRBV7-7 and TRBJ2-2; 12 bases match TRBD2. The CDR3 is made up of 18 amino acids. Germline CDR1 and CDR2: SSHAT and FNYEAQ (reference sequence). CDR3 coding DNA: TGTGCTAGCAGTCCGGGAAAACTAGCGGGGGGTAACACCGGGGAGCTGTTTTTT. The encoded protein is CASSPGKLAGGNTGELFF.

The rearrangement links TRBV5-4 to TRBJ1-4; TRBD1 matches at 10 bases. The CDR3 consists of 16 residues. V shed 4 bases and J 8 bases; nucleotides not matched to a gene: 11. Germline V CDR1 and CDR2: SGHNT, YYREEE (reference sequence). The DNA of the CDR3 is TGTGCCAGCAGCCGAACTAGGACAGGGGGGAAAGAAAAACTGTTTTTT. As protein: CASSRTRTGGKEKLFF.

This clone came up a few times. The chain has TRBV28 and TRBJ1-2; possibly TRBD1 for D (5 bases). The CDR3 has 12 residues. The V and J ends lost 8 bases and 8 bases respectively, with 15 bases between them. Germline-derived CDR1 and CDR2 are MDHEN and SYDVKM. The CDR3 DNA reads as TGTGCCAGCGGCAGGGTAATGGGAGGCTACACCTTC. As protein: CASGRVMGGYTF.

This sequence joins TRBV5-1 and TRBJ1-3; D uncertain. Germline CDR1 SGHRS, CDR2 YFSETQ. V lost 0 bases, J lost 4 bases, and 11 bases lay in between. This CDR3 contains 15 residues. CDR3 amino acids: CASSLGATKGNTIYF. The DNA for the CDR3 is TGCGCCAGCAGCTTGGGGGCAACGAAAGGAAACACCATATATTTT. The full variable domain, rest sourced from reference TRBV5-1 and TRBJ1-3, is KAGVTQTPRYLIKTRGQQVTLSCSPISGHRSVSWYQQTPGQGLQFLFEYFSETQRNKGNFPGRFSGRQFSNSRSEMNVSTLELGDSALYLCASSLGATKGNTIYFGEGSWLTVV.

The chain is built from TRBV27 and TRBJ2-1, with 7 positions matching TRBD2. Germline V gives CDR1 MNHEY, CDR2 SMNVEV (reference sequence). The CDR3 length is 13 residues. The V and J ends lost 8 bases and 3 bases, in that order; junction bases with no gene match: 4. CDR3 protein: CASSSGIYNEQFF. CDR3 nucleotides: TGTGCCAGCTCTAGCGGAATCTACAATGAGCAGTTCTTC.

The chain links TRBV19 to TRBJ1-1; tentative D call: TRBD1 (6 bases). The CDR3 sequence is 13 residues long. The germline V gene encodes CDR1 LNHDA and CDR2 SQIVND (reference sequence). The V and J ends lost 11 bases and 1 base respectively, with 14 bases between them. CDR3 loop: CAVRIQGNTEAFF. Written as DNA, the CDR3 is TGTGCCGTCCGAATACAGGGGAACACTGAAGCTTTCTTT.

V is TRBV2 and J is TRBJ2-3, with D unclear. From germline, CDR1 is SNHLY and CDR2 FYNNEI. CDR3 length equals 14 residues. With 6 bases removed from V and 6 bases from J, the gap between germline ends came to 16 bases. Here the CDR3 DNA reads TGTGCCAGCAGCATCGGCCGGGTGCGGGATACGCAGTATTTT. Its protein is CASSIGRVRDTQYF.